What follows is one T cell receptor beta chain and its context. The data were obtained in a study of CD8 T cells in Susac syndrome. TEMRA cells were FACS-enriched, and CD8+ and CD4+ T cells were isolated negatively. About 0.5 to 1 ug RNA was reverse transcribed with random hexamers. By means of immunoSEQ multiplex PCR, TCR beta CDR3 spanning 54 Vbeta and 13 Jbeta underwent amplification. TCRdb re-called the immunoSEQ multiplex PCR reads with MiXCR, one entry per CDR3 protein. The sample has some 300,000 distinct CDR3 sequences; about 88% are singletons. Per the germline V gene, CDR1 is MNHEY and CDR2 is SMNVEV (reference sequence). The V and J ends lost 7 bases and 5 bases respectively, with 14 bases between them. This CDR3 contains 13 residues.

The J gene is TRBJ2-5, the V gene TRBV27; D gene unclear. This clonotype originated in a human donor with multiple sclerosis. Material for sequencing was CD8+ T cells from PBMCs. The CDR3 loop reads CASIGHGEETQYF. In DNA form, the CDR3 reads TGTGCCAGCATCGGCCACGGCGAGGAGACCCAGTACTTC.